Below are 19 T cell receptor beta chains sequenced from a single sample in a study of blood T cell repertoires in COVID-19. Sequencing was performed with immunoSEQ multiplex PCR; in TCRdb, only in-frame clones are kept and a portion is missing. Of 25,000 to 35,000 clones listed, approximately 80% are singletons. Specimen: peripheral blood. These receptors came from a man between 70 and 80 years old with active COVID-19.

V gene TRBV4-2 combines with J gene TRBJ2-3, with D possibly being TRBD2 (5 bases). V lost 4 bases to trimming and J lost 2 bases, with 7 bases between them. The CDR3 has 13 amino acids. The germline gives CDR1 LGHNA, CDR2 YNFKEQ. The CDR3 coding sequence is TGTGCCAGCAGCCCCGGGAACACAGATACGCAGTATTTT. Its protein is CASSPGNTDTQYF.

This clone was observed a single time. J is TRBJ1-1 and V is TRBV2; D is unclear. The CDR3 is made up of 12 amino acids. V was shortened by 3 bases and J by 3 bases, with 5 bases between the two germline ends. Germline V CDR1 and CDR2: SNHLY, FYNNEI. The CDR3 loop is CASSELDTEAFF. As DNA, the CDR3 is TGTGCCAGCAGTGAGTTAGACACTGAAGCTTTCTTT. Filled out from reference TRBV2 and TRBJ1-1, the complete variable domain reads EPEVTQTPSHQVTQMGQEVILRCVPISNHLYFYWYRQILGQKVEFLVSFYNNEISEKSEIFDDQFSVERPDGSNFTLKIRSTKLEDSAMYFCASSELDTEAFFGQGTRLTVV.

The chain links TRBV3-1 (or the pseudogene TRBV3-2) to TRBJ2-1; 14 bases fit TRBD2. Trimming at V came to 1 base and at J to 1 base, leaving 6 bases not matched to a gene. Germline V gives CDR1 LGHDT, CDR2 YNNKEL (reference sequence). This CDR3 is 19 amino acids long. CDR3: CASSQAGLAGVWSYNEQFF. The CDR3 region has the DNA TGTGCCAGCAGCCAAGCGGGACTAGCGGGGGTTTGGTCCTACAATGAGCAGTTCTTC.

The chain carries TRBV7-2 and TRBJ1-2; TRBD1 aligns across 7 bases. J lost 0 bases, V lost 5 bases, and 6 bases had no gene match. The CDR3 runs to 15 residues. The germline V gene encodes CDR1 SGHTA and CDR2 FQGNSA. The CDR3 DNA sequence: TGTGCCAGCAGCGACACAGGGGACCCTAACTATGGCTACACCTTC. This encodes CASSDTGDPNYGYTF.

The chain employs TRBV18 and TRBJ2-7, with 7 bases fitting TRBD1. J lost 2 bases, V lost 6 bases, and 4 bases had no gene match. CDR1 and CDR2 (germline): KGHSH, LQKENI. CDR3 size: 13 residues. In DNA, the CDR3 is TGTGCCAGCTCCGAGACAGGGCCCTACGAGCAGTACTTC. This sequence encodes CASSETGPYEQYF.

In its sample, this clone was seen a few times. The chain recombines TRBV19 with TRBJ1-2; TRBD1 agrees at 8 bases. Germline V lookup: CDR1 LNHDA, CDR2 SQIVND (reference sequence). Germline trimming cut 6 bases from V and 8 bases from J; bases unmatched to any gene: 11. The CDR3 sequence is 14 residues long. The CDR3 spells CASRGTGWFRGYTF. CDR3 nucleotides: TGTGCCAGTAGGGGGACAGGCTGGTTTCGGGGCTACACCTTC.

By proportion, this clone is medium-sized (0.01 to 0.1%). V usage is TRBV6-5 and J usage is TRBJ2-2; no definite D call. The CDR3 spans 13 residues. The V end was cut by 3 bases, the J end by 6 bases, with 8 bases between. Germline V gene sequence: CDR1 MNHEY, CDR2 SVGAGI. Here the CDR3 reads CASSYLGSGELFF. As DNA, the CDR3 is TGTGCCAGCAGTTATCTAGGTTCCGGGGAGCTGTTTTTT.

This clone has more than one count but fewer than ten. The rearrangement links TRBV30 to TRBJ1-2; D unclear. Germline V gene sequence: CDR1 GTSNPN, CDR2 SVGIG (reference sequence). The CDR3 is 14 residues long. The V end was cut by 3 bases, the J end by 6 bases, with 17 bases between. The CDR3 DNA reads TGTGCCTGGAGGTGGAGCGCACTTGGAGATGGCTACACCTTC. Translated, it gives CAWRWSALGDGYTF.

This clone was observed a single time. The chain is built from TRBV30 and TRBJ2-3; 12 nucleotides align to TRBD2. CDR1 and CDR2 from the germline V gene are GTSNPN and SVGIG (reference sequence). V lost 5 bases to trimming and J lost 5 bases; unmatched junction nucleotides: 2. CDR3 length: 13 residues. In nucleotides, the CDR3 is TGTGCCTGGCGGACTAGCGGGGTAGATACGCAGTATTTT. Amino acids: CAWRTSGVDTQYF.

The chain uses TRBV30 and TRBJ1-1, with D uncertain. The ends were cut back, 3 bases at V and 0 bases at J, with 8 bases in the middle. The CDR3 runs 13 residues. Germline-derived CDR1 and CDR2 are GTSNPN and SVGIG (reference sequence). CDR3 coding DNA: TGTGCCTGGAGCGACAACCTGAACACTGAAGCTTTCTTT. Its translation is CAWSDNLNTEAFF.

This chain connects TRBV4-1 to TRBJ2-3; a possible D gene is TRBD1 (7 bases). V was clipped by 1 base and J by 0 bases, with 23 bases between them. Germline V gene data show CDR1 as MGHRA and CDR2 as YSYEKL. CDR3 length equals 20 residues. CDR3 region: CASSQVYRGRGPTSTDTQYF. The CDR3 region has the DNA TGCGCCAGCAGCCAAGTTTACAGGGGTCGGGGGCCGACTAGCACAGATACGCAGTATTTT.

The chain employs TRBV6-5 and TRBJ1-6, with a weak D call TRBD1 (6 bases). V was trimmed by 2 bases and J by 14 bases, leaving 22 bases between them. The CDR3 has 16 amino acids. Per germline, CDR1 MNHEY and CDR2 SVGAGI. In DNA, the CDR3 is TGTGCCAGCAGTTACATGGGCAGGGGTTTTTCCACGGCCCTCCACTTT. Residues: CASSYMGRGFSTALHF.

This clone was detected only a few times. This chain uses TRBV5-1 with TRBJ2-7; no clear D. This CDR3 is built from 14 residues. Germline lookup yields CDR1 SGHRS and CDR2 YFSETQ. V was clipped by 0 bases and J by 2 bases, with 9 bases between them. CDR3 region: CASSLVVSPYEQYF. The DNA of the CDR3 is TGCGCCAGCAGCTTGGTTGTTAGCCCCTACGAGCAGTACTTC.

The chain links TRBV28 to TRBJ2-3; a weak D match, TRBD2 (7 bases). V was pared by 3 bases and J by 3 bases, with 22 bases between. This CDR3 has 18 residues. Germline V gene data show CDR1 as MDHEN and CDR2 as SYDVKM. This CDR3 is CASSLGGRGLEITDTQYF. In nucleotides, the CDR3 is TGTGCCAGCAGTTTGGGGGGGCGGGGACTGGAGATTACAGATACGCAGTATTTT.

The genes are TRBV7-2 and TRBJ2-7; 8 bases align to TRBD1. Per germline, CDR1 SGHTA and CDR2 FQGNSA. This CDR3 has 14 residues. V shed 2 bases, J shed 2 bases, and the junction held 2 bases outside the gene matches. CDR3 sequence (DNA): TGTGCCAGCAGCTTACACAGGGGGGCCTACGAGCAGTACTTC. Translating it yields CASSLHRGAYEQYF.

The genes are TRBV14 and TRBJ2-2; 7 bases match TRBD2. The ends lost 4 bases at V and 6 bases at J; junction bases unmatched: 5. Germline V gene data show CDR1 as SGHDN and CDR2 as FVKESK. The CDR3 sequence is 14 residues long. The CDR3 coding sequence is TGTGCCAGCAGCCCTAATCGGGGGGCCGGGGAGCTGTTTTTT. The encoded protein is CASSPNRGAGELFF.

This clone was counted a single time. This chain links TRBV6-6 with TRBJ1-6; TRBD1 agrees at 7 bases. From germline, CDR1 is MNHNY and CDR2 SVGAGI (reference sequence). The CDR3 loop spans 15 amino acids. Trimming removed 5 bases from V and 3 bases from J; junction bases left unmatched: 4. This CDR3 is CASSPGQRYNSPLHF. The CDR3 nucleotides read TGTGCCAGCAGTCCGGGACAGCGCTATAATTCACCCCTCCACTTT.

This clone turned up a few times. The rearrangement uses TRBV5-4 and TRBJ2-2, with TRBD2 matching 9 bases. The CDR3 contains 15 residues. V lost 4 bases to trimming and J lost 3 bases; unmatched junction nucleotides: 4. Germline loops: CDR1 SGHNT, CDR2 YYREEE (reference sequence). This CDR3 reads CASSLTSGYTGELFF. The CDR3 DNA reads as TGTGCCAGCAGCCTTACTAGCGGGTACACCGGGGAGCTGTTTTTT.

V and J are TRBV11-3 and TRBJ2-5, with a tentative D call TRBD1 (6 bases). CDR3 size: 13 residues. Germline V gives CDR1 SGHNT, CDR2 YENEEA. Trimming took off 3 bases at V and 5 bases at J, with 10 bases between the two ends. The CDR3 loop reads CASSLGASETQYF. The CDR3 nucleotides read TGTGCCAGCAGCTTGGGGGCCTCCGAGACCCAGTACTTC.